This TCR beta chain was found in a study of T cells in Graves' hyperthyroidism and ophthalmopathy (dated by TCRdb to about 2019). With regard to the full study: Peripheral blood was collected at initial diagnosis, before any treatment. A discovery cohort of roughly 96 patients, approximately 44 with Graves' ophthalmopathy and approximately 55 with stable Graves' hyperthyroidism, was used to find distinguishing TCR V-J signatures. Whether ophthalmopathy could be predicted prospectively was tested in an independent validation cohort made up of roughly 19 hyperthyroidism patients plus 17 patients who later progressed to ophthalmopathy. The 100 or so discovery patients were randomly split 7:3 into training and test sets. In over five Graves' hyperthyroidism patients, the study also compared T-cell repertoires from thyroid tissue with T-cell repertoires from blood. After sampling, hyperthyroidism patients received methimazole starting at 30 mg daily, and ophthalmopathy patients received high-dose intravenous methylprednisolone. The paper describes TCR Vbeta CDR3 sequencing of around 140 peripheral blood samples, made up of 43 ophthalmopathy patients, 70 to 75 hyperthyroidism patients and roughly 17 progressor patients. The paper's findings and limits, for the study overall: Most expanded thyroid clonotypes (frequency above 0.001) were also found in blood, which suggests that blood repertoires may mirror thyroid immune responses. Sample size was not statistically predetermined, and blinding of investigators to group allocation was not performed. In validation, the model predicted progression to ophthalmopathy with over 65% sensitivity and 72.22% specificity, a median of approximately 6.5 months before onset. A model built on a 13 V-J signature distinguished ophthalmopathy from stable hyperthyroidism, reaching roughly 88% sensitivity and about 81% specificity in cross-validation and 80%/75% in testing.

Sequences DFQATT (CDR1) and SNEGSKA (CDR2) are obtained from the germline V gene (reference sequence). The germline ends are 19 bases apart after V is trimmed by 3 bases and J by 10 bases. The CDR3 starts with the cysteine, ends with the phenylalanine, and has 14 residues. Only CDR3 DNA is held: 42 bases, read in frame from base 1. The TCR beta CDR3 regions were amplified from the RNA transcripts. For the first round of RT-PCR on the TCR CDR3, the HTBI primer set was used together with the Qiagen OneStep RT-PCR kit. Libraries were constructed in a second round of multiplex PCR, after which size selection and purification were carried out. Sequencing of the libraries was done on an Illumina HiSeq2000 using paired-end 100 bp reads. In the source study's methods: Raw data were processed with SOAPnuke, discarding reads with adapters, uncalled bases, mean Phred below 15, or no exact constant-primer or identifier match. High-quality paired reads were merged using COPE v1.2.5, and each unique nucleotide sequence was defined as a clonotype. MiTCR v1.1 was used to align clonotypes to the IMGT TRBV, TRBD and TRBJ reference segments. The analysis included only V-J combinations with a frequency above 0.0001, which together covered around 99% of the repertoires. The TCS score was defined as the ratio of F50 (clonal expansion) to E x V (chaos), calculated using BLOSUM62-based TCRdist between CDR3 peptides within each V-J. Welch's t-statistics and random forest reduced roughly 530 V-J features to 10 to 15, which were used in a naive Bayes classifier (R e1071). In-frame beta chains were kept once TCRdb had trimmed the public reads at Q25 with fastp and called clones with MiXCR. One record per CDR3 amino acid sequence lists the most common genes and DNA. TCRdb's processing, not the authors' own work, is the source of the V and J calls. The sample yields about 480,000 distinct CDR3 sequences; under 15% were counted once. The top ten clones comprise under 20% of the sample.

In this sample, this clonotype turned up many times. Its antigen remains unidentified. Base qualities are not at hand, and no much larger clone is one base apart. Stable Graves' hyperthyroidism was defined as the absence of progression to ophthalmopathy over 18 months of follow-up. Hyperthyroidism patients were newly diagnosed, with disease duration under 2 months, and aged 18 to 65 years. Exclusion was applied to patients with uncontrolled infections, other autoimmune diseases, pregnancy or lactation. Diagnoses were established on the basis of clinical symptoms, serum thyroxine and TRAb, thyroid ultrasound, and orbital computed tomography. PBMCs were separated from around 9.1 ml of fresh peripheral blood using Ficoll-Paque density gradient centrifugation. Trizol reagent was used to extract total RNA, and RNA quality was then checked on an Agilent 2100 Bioanalyzer.

The sequencing sample was made of blood. The chain is encoded by TRBV20-1 joined to TRBJ2-1; a weak D assignment points to TRBD2 (6 bases agree). This receptor was obtained from a woman aged 18 to 35 with Graves' hyperthyroidism. CDR3 loop: CSARRDEAGGEQFF. The bases read TGCAGTGCTAGGCGTGACGAAGCGGGTGGAGAGCAGTTCTTC.